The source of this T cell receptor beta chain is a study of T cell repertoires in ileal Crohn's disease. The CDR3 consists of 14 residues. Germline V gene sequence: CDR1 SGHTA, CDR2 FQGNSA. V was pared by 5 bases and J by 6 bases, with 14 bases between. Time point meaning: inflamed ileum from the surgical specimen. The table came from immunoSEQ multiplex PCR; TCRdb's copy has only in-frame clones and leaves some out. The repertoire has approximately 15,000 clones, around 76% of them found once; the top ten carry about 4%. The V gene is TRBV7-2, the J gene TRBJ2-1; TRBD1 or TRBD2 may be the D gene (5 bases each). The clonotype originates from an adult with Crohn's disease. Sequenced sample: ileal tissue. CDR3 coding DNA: TGTGCCAGCAGCCTTGGGGGTTTGGGCAATGAGCAGTTCTTC. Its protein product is CASSLGGLGNEQFF.